Below, 32 T cell receptor beta chains from the same sample are listed, as sequenced in a study of response to subunit inactivated influenza vaccine. TCRdb re-called the RT-PCR reads through MiXCR, storing one row per CDR3 protein. The sample holds about 650,000 distinct CDR3 sequences, approximately 15% seen once. This specimen was PBMCs from blood, taken about 11 days after vaccination. The receptors come from a man aged 50-59 years who received an inactivated influenza vaccine.

V and J are TRBV11-2 and TRBJ2-5, with no clear D. The CDR3 length is 14 residues. V dropped 0 bases and J dropped 7 bases, with 12 bases sitting between them. Germline assignment: CDR1 SGHAT and CDR2 FQNNGV. CDR3 nucleotides: TGTGCCAGCAGCTTAGATGCGACTTGGGGGACCCAGTACTTC. It is translated as CASSLDATWGTQYF.

This clonotype was counted only a few times. The chain links TRBV7-2 to TRBJ2-3, with D unclear. V was pared by 4 bases and J by 2 bases, with 10 bases between. CDR1 SGHTA and CDR2 FQGNSA come from the germline V gene. The CDR3 loop spans 14 amino acids. This CDR3 reads CASSSIGPTDTQYF. The CDR3 bases are TGTGCCAGCAGCTCCATTGGACCCACAGATACGCAGTATTTT.

This clonotype was picked up a small number of times. This chain uses TRBV6-2 or TRBV6-3 with TRBJ2-3, with 11 bases lining up with TRBD2. Trimming removed 5 bases from V and 5 bases from J; junction bases left unmatched: 9. CDR1 and CDR2 (germline): MNHEY, SVGEGT. The CDR3 length is 16 residues. CDR3 loop: CASSGTSGPEGDTQYF. CDR3 bases: TGTGCCAGCAGTGGGACTAGCGGTCCCGAGGGAGATACGCAGTATTTT.

A few counts support this clonotype. The rearrangement uses TRBV29-1 and TRBJ2-5; D might be TRBD1 (5 bases). Trimming took 4 bases from V and 1 from J, leaving 10 bases between them. This CDR3 is 13 amino acids long. Germline CDR1 and CDR2: SQVTM and ANQGSEA. This CDR3 is CSVARQLQETQYF. Written as DNA, the CDR3 is TGCAGCGTTGCTCGACAGCTCCAAGAGACCCAGTACTTC. Full variable domain (rest looked up from reference TRBV29-1 and TRBJ2-5): SAVISQKPSRDICQRGTSLTIQCQVDSQVTMMFWYRQQPGQSLTLIATANQGSEATYESGFVIDKFPISRPNLTFSTLTVSNMSPEDSSIYLCSVARQLQETQYFGPGTRLLVL.

The chain couples TRBV10-3 to TRBJ1-2, with D perhaps TRBD1 (6 bases). CDR3 length equals 17 residues. The V end was cut by 4 bases, the J end by 8 bases, with 26 bases between. Per the germline V gene, CDR1 is ENHRY and CDR2 is SYGVKD. CDR3 in amino acids: CAISGQDSIPSKGGYTF. CDR3 DNA sequence: TGTGCCATCAGTGGCCAGGACAGCATCCCTTCTAAGGGAGGCTACACCTTC.

V gene TRBV20-1 combines with J gene TRBJ2-7; D possibly corresponds to TRBD2 (5 bases). The V gene lost 6 bases and the J gene lost 6 bases, with 18 bases spanning the gap. From germline, CDR1 is DFQATT and CDR2 SNEGSKA (reference sequence). The CDR3 loop spans 13 amino acids. The CDR3 region is CSARLSGEGEQYF. In DNA form, the CDR3 reads TGCAGTGCCCGACTTTCCGGGGAAGGCGAGCAGTACTTC.

This clonotype was found many times. The genes are TRBV15 and TRBJ1-6; no clear D gene. With 0 bases removed from V and 4 bases from J, the gap between germline ends came to 7 bases. CDR1 LNHNV and CDR2 YYDKDF come from the germline V gene (reference sequence). The CDR3 extends over 15 amino acids. CDR3 in amino acids: CATSRDLRYNSPLHF. The CDR3 DNA follows: TGTGCCACCAGCAGAGATCTGAGATATAATTCACCCCTCCACTTT.

The rearrangement links TRBV20-1 to TRBJ2-7; D ambiguous. The CDR3 totals 14 residues. The V gene lost 0 bases and the J gene lost 3 bases, with 12 bases spanning the gap. Germline CDR1 and CDR2: DFQATT and SNEGSKA (reference sequence). The CDR3 spells CSARDTTSLYEQYF. The DNA for the CDR3 is TGCAGTGCTAGAGATACAACGTCCCTCTACGAGCAGTACTTC.

The rearrangement links TRBV5-1 to TRBJ2-3; tentatively, D is TRBD1 or TRBD2 (5 bases each). Germline-derived CDR1 and CDR2 are SGHRS and YFSETQ. V lost 1 base, J lost 0 bases, and 12 bases lay in between. The CDR3 has 16 residues. This CDR3 reads CASSLPGTPSTDTQYF. The CDR3 nucleotides read TGCGCCAGCAGCTTGCCAGGGACCCCTAGCACAGATACGCAGTATTTT. Based on the CDR3 plus reference TRBV5-1 and TRBJ2-3, the full variable domain is KAGVTQTPRYLIKTRGQQVTLSCSPISGHRSVSWYQQTPGQGLQFLFEYFSETQRNKGNFPGRFSGRQFSNSRSEMNVSTLELGDSALYLCASSLPGTPSTDTQYFGPGTRLTVL.

This clonotype has ten or more counts. The genes are TRBV7-6 and TRBJ2-7; TRBD1 matches 9 bases. This CDR3 contains 14 residues. Per the germline V gene, CDR1 is SGHVS and CDR2 is FNYEAQ. Unmatched junction bases numbered 5, after V lost 2 bases and J lost 6 bases. CDR3 coding DNA: TGTGCCAGCAGCTTACTAGGGACAGGGCCCGAGCAGTACTTC. It encodes CASSLLGTGPEQYF.

The rearrangement joins TRBV28 to TRBJ2-3; D perhaps matches TRBD1 (6 bases). CDR1 and CDR2 from the germline V gene are MDHEN and SYDVKM. Deletions cut 6 bases from V and 2 bases from J, with 12 bases between. This CDR3 has 14 residues. DNA of the CDR3: TGTGCCAGCAGGGGGGCGATACTCACAGATACGCAGTATTTT. Translating gives CASRGAILTDTQYF.

The V gene is TRBV7-9, the J gene TRBJ2-1; 8 nucleotides line up with TRBD2. The CDR3 is 17 residues long. V gave up 2 bases and J gave up 5 bases; unmatched junction bases: 11. Germline values: CDR1 SEHNR, CDR2 FQNEAQ (reference sequence). The CDR3 reads CASSLWGLAGPNNEQFF. CDR3 coding DNA: TGTGCCAGCAGCTTATGGGGGTTAGCGGGACCAAACAATGAGCAGTTCTTC.

This chain joins TRBV11-2 and TRBJ2-2, with D tentatively TRBD2 (5 bases). There are 16 residues in the CDR3. Trimming stripped 0 bases from V and 7 bases from J, with 15 bases between. Germline lookup yields CDR1 SGHAT and CDR2 FQNNGV. The CDR3 coding sequence is TGTGCCAGCAGCTTAGATCTGGGGAGTTTCAGCGGGGAGCTGTTTTTT. It is translated as CASSLDLGSFSGELFF.

This clonotype was counted between two and nine times. J is TRBJ2-2 and V is TRBV2; the D is unclear. Between the trimmed V and J ends, which lost 6 bases and 4 bases, there was a span of 12 bases. CDR3 length: 14 residues. The germline V gene has CDR1 SNHLY and CDR2 FYNNEI. The CDR3 region is CASSKILATGELFF. As DNA, the CDR3 is TGTGCCAGCAGCAAGATCTTGGCCACCGGGGAGCTGTTTTTT.

This clonotype appeared many times. An end of the junction does not agree with germline; a read error may underlie this. This chain links TRBV5-1 with TRBJ2-7; no definite D call. Germline assignment: CDR1 SGHRS and CDR2 YFSETQ. There are 12 residues in the CDR3. CDR3 bases: TGTGCCAGCAGTTTTGACCGCTACGAGCAGTACTTC. Amino acids: CASSFDRYEQYF.

V usage is TRBV7-9 and J usage is TRBJ2-7; the D gene is possibly TRBD2 (6 bases). The V end was cut by 1 base, the J end by 4 bases, with 11 bases between. CDR1 is SEHNR, CDR2 FQNEAQ, per germline (reference sequence). The CDR3 length is 14 residues. The CDR3 spells CASSLGGGWYEQYF. The CDR3 DNA follows: TGTGCCAGCAGCTTAGGAGGAGGGTGGTACGAGCAGTACTTC.

At least ten counts were recorded for this clonotype. This rearrangement joins TRBV29-1 to TRBJ2-1, with D possibly matching TRBD1 (5 bases). This CDR3 has 13 amino acids. Trimming took off 6 bases at V and 5 bases at J, with 14 bases between the two ends. CDR1 SQVTM and CDR2 ANQGSEA come from the germline V gene. CDR3 protein: CSVVEAGHNEQFF. CDR3 bases: TGCAGCGTCGTTGAGGCAGGGCACAATGAGCAGTTCTTC.

This clonotype turned up a few times. The chain uses TRBV10-3 and TRBJ2-7, with a weak D call TRBD2 (6 bases). CDR1 is ENHRY, CDR2 SYGVKD, per germline. The V gene lost 6 bases and the J gene lost 0 bases, with 12 bases spanning the gap. The CDR3 runs 14 residues. The CDR3 nucleotides read TGTGCCATCAGAAATGGGAGGATCTCCTACGAGCAGTACTTC. Its protein product is CAIRNGRISYEQYF.

This clonotype has more than one count but fewer than ten. The chain couples TRBV11-1 to TRBJ2-1, with 9 bases matching TRBD2. CDR3 length: 18 amino acids. Germline assignment: CDR1 SGHAT and CDR2 FQDESV (reference sequence). V shed 0 bases, J shed 6 bases, and the junction held 12 bases outside the gene matches. The CDR3 DNA reads as TGTGCCAGCAGCTTAGCCCGAGGAATTATAGCGGGAGTCAATGAGCAGTTCTTC. The encoded protein is CASSLARGIIAGVNEQFF. Complete variable domain (other parts from reference TRBV11-1 and TRBJ2-1): EAEVAQSPRYKITEKSQAVAFWCDPISGHATLYWYRQILGQGPELLVQFQDESVVDDSQLPKDRFSAERLKGVDSTLKIQPAELGDSAMYLCASSLARGIIAGVNEQFFGPGTRLTVL.

The CDR3 nucleotides are TGTGCCACCAGTGATTTAGGCGGGGGCGTACAAGAGACCCAGTACTTC. Translated: CATSDLGGGVQETQYF. The V call is TRBV24-1, the J call TRBJ2-5; weak D call: TRBD2 (7 bases). This CDR3 is built from 16 residues. The V and J ends lost 1 base and 2 bases respectively, with 13 bases between them. Per the germline V gene, CDR1 is KGHDR and CDR2 is SFDVKD.

J is TRBJ2-7 and V is TRBV7-9, with 8 nucleotides matching TRBD2. The CDR3 sequence is 15 residues long. CDR1 SEHNR and CDR2 FQNEAQ come from the germline V gene (reference sequence). Trimming cost V 1 base and J 6 bases; bases outside gene matches: 8. The CDR3 sequence: CASSLDLAGGSEQYF. The CDR3 bases are TGTGCCAGCAGCTTAGATCTCGCGGGAGGCAGCGAGCAGTACTTC.

This clonotype has a handful of counts. The chain is built from TRBV20-1 and TRBJ2-3, with TRBD2 matching 7 bases. Germline values: CDR1 DFQATT, CDR2 SNEGSKA (reference sequence). V shed 6 bases and J 1 base; nucleotides not matched to a gene: 13. This CDR3 is built from 16 residues. This chain's CDR3 is CSAPKGPGGGTDTQYF. The CDR3 DNA reads TGCAGTGCACCTAAAGGTCCGGGGGGAGGCACAGATACGCAGTATTTT.

This clonotype was counted between two and nine times. As DNA, the CDR3 is TGTGCCAGCAGCCAAGTGACAGCGGGAGTAGGGAATGAGCAGTTCTTC. It translates to CASSQVTAGVGNEQFF. The chain uses TRBV4-2 and TRBJ2-1, with 8 bases fitting TRBD2. Trimming cost V 1 base and J 7 bases; bases outside gene matches: 9. The CDR3 is 16 residues long. Per the germline V gene, CDR1 is LGHNA and CDR2 is YNFKEQ.

The V call is TRBV20-1, the J call TRBJ2-4, with D tentatively TRBD2 (6 bases). V dropped 6 bases and J dropped 6 bases, with 18 bases sitting between them. This CDR3 comprises 14 residues. Looked up from germline, CDR1 is DFQATT and CDR2 is SNEGSKA (reference sequence). CDR3: CSAPRGGRTNIQYF. The DNA of the CDR3 is TGCAGTGCCCCTCGGGGAGGTCGGACAAACATTCAGTACTTC.

This clonotype was seen repeatedly, ten times or more. The chain uses TRBV12-3 or TRBV12-4 and TRBJ2-5; D not resolved. The CDR3 is made up of 11 amino acids. The germline V and J ends were trimmed by 3 bases and 5 bases, with 4 bases remaining between them. The CDR3 region is CASSFVETQYF. For the CDR3, the DNA is TGTGCCAGCAGTTTTGTGGAGACCCAGTACTTC.

This clonotype appeared a few times. This rearrangement joins TRBV28 to TRBJ2-7, with 9 bases matching TRBD1. This CDR3 has 17 amino acids. The germline gives CDR1 MDHEN, CDR2 SYDVKM. V shed 3 bases and J 0 bases; nucleotides not matched to a gene: 9. DNA for the CDR3: TGTGCCAGCAGTTTCCAACCTGTACAGGGGGCCTCCTACGAGCAGTACTTC. The encoded protein is CASSFQPVQGASYEQYF.

This clonotype is deemed medium-sized. The chain employs TRBV28 and TRBJ2-1; D is unresolved. Trimming shortened V by 2 bases and J by 1 base, and 9 bases separated the two germline ends. Germline CDR1 and CDR2: MDHEN and SYDVKM. This CDR3 region has 15 residues. The CDR3 is CASSLRSHSYNEQFF. The CDR3 DNA is TGTGCCAGCAGTTTAAGGTCACATTCCTACAATGAGCAGTTCTTC.

V and J are TRBV12-3 or TRBV12-4 and TRBJ2-7; no clear D gene. Trimming removed 3 bases at V and 1 base at J, with 13 bases between. The CDR3 contains 15 residues. CDR3: CASSFTTAGSYEQYF. The CDR3 bases are TGTGCCAGCAGTTTCACCACGGCAGGATCCTACGAGCAGTACTTC.

This clonotype was seen more than once but under ten times. This rearrangement joins TRBV29-1 to TRBJ1-2; D gene unclear. The germline V and J ends were trimmed by 0 bases and 6 bases, with 8 bases remaining between them. The germline V gene has CDR1 SQVTM and CDR2 ANQGSEA. CDR3 length: 12 amino acids. CDR3: CSVEDNGHGYTF. Written as DNA, the CDR3 is TGCAGCGTTGAAGATAATGGGCATGGCTACACCTTC. The complete variable domain, with remaining parts taken from reference TRBV29-1 and TRBJ1-2, reads SAVISQKPSRDICQRGTSLTIQCQVDSQVTMMFWYRQQPGQSLTLIATANQGSEATYESGFVIDKFPISRPNLTFSTLTVSNMSPEDSSIYLCSVEDNGHGYTFGSGTRLTVV.

A few counts support this clonotype. The chain uses TRBV6-2 or TRBV6-3 and TRBJ2-5; 10 nucleotides align to TRBD1. The CDR3 totals 15 residues. In germline, CDR1 is MNHEY, CDR2 SVGEGT. Trimming cost V 5 bases and J 4 bases; bases outside gene matches: 7. The CDR3 nucleotides read TGTGCCAGCAGTCGACAGGGGGCCGCAATAGAGACCCAGTACTTC. It translates to CASSRQGAAIETQYF.

This clonotype turned up a few times. The rearrangement uses TRBV10-3 and TRBJ1-2, with D possibly TRBD1 on 6 matching bases. Trimming took 7 bases from V and 8 from J, leaving 23 bases between them. The CDR3 length is 15 residues. Germline CDR1 reads ENHRY; CDR2 reads SYGVKD. CDR3: CAINRDGGVSSGYTF. The CDR3 DNA follows: TGTGCCATCAACCGGGACGGGGGCGTGAGTTCGGGCTACACCTTC.

This chain joins TRBV5-1 and TRBJ2-7; tentatively, D is TRBD1 or TRBD2 (5 bases each). The CDR3 is made up of 14 amino acids. The germline V gene has CDR1 SGHRS and CDR2 YFSETQ. The germline V and J ends were trimmed by 2 bases and 5 bases, with 14 bases remaining between them. This CDR3 is CASSLASLGDEQYF. In DNA, the CDR3 is TGCGCCAGCAGCTTAGCCAGTCTGGGGGACGAGCAGTACTTC.